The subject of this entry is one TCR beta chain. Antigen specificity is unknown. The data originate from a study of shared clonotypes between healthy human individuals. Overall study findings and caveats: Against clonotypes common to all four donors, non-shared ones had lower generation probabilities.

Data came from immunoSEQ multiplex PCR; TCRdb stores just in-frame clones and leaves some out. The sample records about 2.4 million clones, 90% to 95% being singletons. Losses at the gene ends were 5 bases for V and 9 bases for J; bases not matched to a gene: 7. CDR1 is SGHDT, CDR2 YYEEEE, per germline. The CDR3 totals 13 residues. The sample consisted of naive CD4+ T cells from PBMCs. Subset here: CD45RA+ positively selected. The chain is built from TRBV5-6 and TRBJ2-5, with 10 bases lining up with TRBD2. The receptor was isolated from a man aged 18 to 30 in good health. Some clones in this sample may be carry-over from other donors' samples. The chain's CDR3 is CASRPYSGRSQYF. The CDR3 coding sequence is TGTGCCAGCAGACCCTATAGCGGGAGGTCCCAGTACTTC.